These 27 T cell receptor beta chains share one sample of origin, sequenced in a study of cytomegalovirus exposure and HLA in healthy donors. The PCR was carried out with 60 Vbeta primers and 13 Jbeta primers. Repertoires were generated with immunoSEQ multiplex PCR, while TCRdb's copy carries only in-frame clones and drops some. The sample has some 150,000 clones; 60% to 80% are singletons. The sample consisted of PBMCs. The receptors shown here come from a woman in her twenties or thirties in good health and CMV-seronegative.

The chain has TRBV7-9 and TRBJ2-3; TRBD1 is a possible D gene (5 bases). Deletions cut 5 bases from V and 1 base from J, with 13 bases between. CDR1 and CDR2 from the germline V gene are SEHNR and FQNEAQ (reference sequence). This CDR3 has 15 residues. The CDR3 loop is CASSKDSIGTDTQYF. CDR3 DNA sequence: TGTGCCAGCAGCAAAGACAGTATCGGCACAGATACGCAGTATTTT. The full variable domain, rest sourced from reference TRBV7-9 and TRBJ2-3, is DTGVSQNPRHKITKRGQNVTFRCDPISEHNRLYWYRQTLGQGPEFLTYFQNEAQLEKSRLLSDRFSAERPKGSFSTLEIQRTEQGDSAMYLCASSKDSIGTDTQYFGPGTRLTVL.

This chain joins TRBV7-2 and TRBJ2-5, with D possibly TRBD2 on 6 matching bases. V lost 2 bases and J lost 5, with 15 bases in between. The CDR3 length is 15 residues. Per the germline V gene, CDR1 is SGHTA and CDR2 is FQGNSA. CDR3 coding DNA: TGTGCCAGCAGCTTAAGTGGCTCGGGGGTGGAGACCCAGTACTTC. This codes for CASSLSGSGVETQYF.

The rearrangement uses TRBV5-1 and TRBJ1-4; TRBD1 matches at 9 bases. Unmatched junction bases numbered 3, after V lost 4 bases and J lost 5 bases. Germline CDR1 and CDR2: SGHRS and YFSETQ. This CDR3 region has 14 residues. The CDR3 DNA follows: TGCGCCAGCAGCCCGGACAGGGGAAATGAAAAACTGTTTTTT. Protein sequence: CASSPDRGNEKLFF.

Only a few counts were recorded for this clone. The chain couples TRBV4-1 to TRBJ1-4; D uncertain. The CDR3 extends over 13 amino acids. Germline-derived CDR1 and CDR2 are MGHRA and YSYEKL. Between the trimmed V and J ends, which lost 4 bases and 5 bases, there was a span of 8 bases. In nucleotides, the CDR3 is TGCGCCAGCAGCCGAGTGCGAAATGAAAAACTGTTTTTT. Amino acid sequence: CASSRVRNEKLFF.

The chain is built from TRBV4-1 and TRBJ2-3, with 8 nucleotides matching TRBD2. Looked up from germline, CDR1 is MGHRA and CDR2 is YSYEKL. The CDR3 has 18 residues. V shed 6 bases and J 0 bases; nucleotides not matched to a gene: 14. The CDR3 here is CASSPPGGERDSTDTQYF. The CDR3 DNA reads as TGCGCCAGCAGTCCACCCGGGGGGGAGCGGGATAGCACAGATACGCAGTATTTT.

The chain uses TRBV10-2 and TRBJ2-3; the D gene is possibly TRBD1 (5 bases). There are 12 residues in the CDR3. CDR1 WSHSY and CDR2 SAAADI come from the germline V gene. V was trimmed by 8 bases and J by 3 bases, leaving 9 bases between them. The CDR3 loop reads CASGASTDTQYF. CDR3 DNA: TGCGCCAGCGGGGCATCGACAGATACGCAGTATTTT.

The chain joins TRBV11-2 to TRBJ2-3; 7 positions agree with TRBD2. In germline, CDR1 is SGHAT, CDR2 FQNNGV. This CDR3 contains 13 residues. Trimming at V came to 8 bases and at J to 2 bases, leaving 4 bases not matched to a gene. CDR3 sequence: CASHSGTTDTQYF. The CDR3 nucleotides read TGTGCCAGCCACAGCGGGACCACAGATACGCAGTATTTT.

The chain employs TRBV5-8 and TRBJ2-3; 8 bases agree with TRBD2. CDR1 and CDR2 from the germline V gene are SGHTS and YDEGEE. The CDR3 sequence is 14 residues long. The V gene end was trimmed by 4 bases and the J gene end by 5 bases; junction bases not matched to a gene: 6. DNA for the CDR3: TGTGCCAGCAGCCCGGGACTAGGGGAAGATACGCAGTATTTT. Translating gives CASSPGLGEDTQYF. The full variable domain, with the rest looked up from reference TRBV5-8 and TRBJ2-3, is EAGVTQSPTHLIKTRGQQATLRCSPISGHTSVYWYQQALGLGLQFLLWYDEGEERNRGNFPPRFSGRQFPNYSSELNVNALELEDSALYLCASSPGLGEDTQYFGPGTRLTVL.

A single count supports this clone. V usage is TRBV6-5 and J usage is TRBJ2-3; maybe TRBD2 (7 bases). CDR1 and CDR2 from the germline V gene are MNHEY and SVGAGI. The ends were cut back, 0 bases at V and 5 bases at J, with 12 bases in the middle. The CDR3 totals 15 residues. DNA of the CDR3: TGTGCCAGCAGTTACTCGGGGGGGCTATTAGATACGCAGTATTTT. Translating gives CASSYSGGLLDTQYF.

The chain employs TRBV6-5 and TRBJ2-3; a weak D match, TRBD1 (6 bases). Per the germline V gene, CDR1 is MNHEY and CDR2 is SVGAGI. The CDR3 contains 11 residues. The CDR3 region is CVTSVGGTQYF. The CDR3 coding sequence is TGTGTTACCAGCGTAGGGGGTACGCAGTATTTT.

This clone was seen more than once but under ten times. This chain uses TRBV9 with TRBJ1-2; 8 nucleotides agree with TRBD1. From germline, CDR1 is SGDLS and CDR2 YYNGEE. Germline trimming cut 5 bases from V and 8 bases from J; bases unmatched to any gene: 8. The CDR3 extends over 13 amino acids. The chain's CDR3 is CASRGQGACGYTF. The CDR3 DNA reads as TGTGCCAGCAGGGGTCAGGGGGCATGCGGCTACACCTTC.

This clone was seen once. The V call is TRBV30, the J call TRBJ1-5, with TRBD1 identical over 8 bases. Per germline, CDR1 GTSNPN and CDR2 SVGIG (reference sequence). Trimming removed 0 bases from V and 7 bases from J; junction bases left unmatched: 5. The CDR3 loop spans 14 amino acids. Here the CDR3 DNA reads TGTGCCTGGAGTGTACAGGGGGGAACGCAGCCCCAGCATTTT. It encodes CAWSVQGGTQPQHF.

The chain's CDR3 is CASSQGLAGMKQYF. CDR3 sequence (DNA): TGCGCCAGCAGCCAAGGACTAGCGGGTATGAAGCAGTATTTT. This chain connects TRBV4-1 to TRBJ2-3; 10 positions match TRBD2. Germline assignment: CDR1 MGHRA and CDR2 YSYEKL. After removal of 1 base from V and 11 bases from J, the junction contained 6 bases not matched to a gene. CDR3 length: 14 residues.

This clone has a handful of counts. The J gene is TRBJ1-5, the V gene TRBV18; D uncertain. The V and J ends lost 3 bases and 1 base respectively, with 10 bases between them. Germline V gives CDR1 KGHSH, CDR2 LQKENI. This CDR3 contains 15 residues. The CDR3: CASSPDRVSNQPQHF. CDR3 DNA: TGTGCCAGCTCACCCGATCGGGTGAGCAATCAGCCCCAGCATTTT.

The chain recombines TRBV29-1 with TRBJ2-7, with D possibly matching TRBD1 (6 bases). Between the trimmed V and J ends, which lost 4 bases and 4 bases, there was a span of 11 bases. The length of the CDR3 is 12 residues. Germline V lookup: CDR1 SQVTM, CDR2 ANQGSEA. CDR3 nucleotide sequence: TGCAGCGTTGGAGGACAGAGATACGAGCAGTACTTC. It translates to CSVGGQRYEQYF.

CDR3 loop: CASSSDTGAFQPQHF. The CDR3 DNA follows: TGTGCCAGCAGCTCCGACACAGGAGCGTTTCAGCCCCAGCATTTT. V and J are TRBV7-8 and TRBJ1-5, with D possibly TRBD1 on 5 matching bases. The germline V and J ends were trimmed by 4 bases and 6 bases, with 16 bases remaining between them. CDR1 SGHVS and CDR2 FQNEAQ come from the germline V gene. CDR3 length: 15 residues.

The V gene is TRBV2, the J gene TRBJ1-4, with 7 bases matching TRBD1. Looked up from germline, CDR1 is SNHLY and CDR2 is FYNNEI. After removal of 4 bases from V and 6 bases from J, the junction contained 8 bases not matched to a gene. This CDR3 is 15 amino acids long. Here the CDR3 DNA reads TGTGCCAGCAGTGTTTCGGCAGGGGGAGATGAAAAACTGTTTTTT. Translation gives CASSVSAGGDEKLFF.

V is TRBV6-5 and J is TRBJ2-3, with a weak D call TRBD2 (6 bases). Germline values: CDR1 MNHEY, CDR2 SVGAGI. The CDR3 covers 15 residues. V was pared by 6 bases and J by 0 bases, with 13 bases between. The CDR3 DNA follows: TGTGCCAGCAGGCGGGACTTCTCTAGCACAGATACGCAGTATTTT. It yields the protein CASRRDFSSTDTQYF.

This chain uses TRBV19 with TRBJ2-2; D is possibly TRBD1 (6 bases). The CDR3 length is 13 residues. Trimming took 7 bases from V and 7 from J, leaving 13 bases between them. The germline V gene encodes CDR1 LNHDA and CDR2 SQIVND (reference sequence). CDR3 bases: TGTGCCAGTATAAGCAGGGGTGTCGGGGAGCTGTTTTTT. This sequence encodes CASISRGVGELFF. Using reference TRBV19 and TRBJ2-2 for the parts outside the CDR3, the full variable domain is DGGITQSPKYLFRKEGQNVTLSCEQNLNHDAMYWYRQDPGQGLRLIYYSQIVNDFQKGDIAEGYSVSREKKESFPLTVTSAQKNPTAFYLCASISRGVGELFFGEGSRLTVL.

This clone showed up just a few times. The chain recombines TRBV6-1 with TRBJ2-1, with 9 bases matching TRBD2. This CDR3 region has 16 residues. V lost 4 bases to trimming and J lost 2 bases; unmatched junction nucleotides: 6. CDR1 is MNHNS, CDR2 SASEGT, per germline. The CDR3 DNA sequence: TGTGCCAGCAGTGCCTCTAGCGGGACCACCTACAATGAGCAGTTCTTC. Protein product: CASSASSGTTYNEQFF.

CDR3 in DNA: TGTGCCAGCATGTACGGGACAGATACGCAGTATTTT. Protein sequence: CASMYGTDTQYF. The chain employs TRBV2 and TRBJ2-3, with unresolved D. Germline CDR1 is SNHLY and CDR2 is FYNNEI. The V gene lost 7 bases and the J gene lost 3 bases, with 8 bases spanning the gap. The CDR3 loop spans 12 amino acids.

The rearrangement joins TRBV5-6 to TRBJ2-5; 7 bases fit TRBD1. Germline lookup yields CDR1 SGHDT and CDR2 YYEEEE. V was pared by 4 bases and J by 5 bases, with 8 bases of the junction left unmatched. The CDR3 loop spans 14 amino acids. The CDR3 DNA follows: TGTGCCAGCAGCCCCGGACAGGTGGTGGAGACCCAGTACTTC. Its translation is CASSPGQVVETQYF.

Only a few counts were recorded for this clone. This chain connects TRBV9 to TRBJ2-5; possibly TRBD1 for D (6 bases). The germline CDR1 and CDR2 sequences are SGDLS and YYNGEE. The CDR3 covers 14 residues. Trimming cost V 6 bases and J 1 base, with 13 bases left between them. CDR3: CASTRTGFQETQYF. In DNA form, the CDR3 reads TGTGCCAGCACTAGAACAGGGTTCCAAGAGACCCAGTACTTC.

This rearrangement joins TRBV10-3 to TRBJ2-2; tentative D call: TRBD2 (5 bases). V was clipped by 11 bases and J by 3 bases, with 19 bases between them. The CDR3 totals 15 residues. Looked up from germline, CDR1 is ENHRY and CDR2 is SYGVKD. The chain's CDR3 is CAVRGGPVDTGELFF. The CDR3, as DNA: TGTGCCGTTCGAGGAGGCCCGGTGGACACCGGGGAGCTGTTTTTT.

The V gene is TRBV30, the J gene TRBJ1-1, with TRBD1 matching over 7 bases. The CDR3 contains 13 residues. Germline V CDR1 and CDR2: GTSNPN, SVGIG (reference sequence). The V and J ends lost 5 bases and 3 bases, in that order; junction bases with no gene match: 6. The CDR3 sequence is CAWDRVRDTEAFF. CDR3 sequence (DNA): TGTGCCTGGGACAGGGTGCGGGACACTGAAGCTTTCTTT.

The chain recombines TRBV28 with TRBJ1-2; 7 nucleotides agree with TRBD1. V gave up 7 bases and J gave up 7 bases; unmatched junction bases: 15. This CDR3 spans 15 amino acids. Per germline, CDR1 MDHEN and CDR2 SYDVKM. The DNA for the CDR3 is TGTGCCAGCATTACTCCGACAGGGTCCCATTTTGGCTACACCTTC. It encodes CASITPTGSHFGYTF.

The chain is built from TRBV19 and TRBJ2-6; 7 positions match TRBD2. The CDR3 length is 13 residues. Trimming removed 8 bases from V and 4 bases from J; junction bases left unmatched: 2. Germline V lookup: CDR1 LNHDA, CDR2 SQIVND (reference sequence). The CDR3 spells CASGTTGANVLTF. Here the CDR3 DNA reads TGTGCCAGTGGGACTACCGGGGCCAACGTCCTGACTTTC.